The clone carrying this T cell receptor (beta chain) was observed a few times. Its antigen is unknown. The data were taken from a study of cytomegalovirus exposure and HLA in healthy donors. Study-wide results and limits: Specificity of a few CMV-associated chains for CMV antigens was verified in vitro.

The repertoire was sequenced with immunoSEQ multiplex PCR; TCRdb's copy has only in-frame clones and lacks some. This table has over 150,000 clones, roughly nine tenths appearing once. This receptor was taken from a woman aged 18-30 years in good health and CMV-seropositive. The sequenced material came from PBMCs.

CDR3 in amino acids: CASSPLGGNLNSPLHF. DNA of the CDR3: TGTGCCAGCTCACCCCTTGGGGGGAACCTTAATTCACCCCTCCACTTT. The chain is built from TRBV18 and TRBJ1-6; D may be TRBD1 (5 bases). The CDR3 totals 16 residues. Trimming took off 3 bases at V and 6 bases at J, with 15 bases between the two ends. The V gene's germline CDR1 is KGHSH and CDR2 LQKENI.